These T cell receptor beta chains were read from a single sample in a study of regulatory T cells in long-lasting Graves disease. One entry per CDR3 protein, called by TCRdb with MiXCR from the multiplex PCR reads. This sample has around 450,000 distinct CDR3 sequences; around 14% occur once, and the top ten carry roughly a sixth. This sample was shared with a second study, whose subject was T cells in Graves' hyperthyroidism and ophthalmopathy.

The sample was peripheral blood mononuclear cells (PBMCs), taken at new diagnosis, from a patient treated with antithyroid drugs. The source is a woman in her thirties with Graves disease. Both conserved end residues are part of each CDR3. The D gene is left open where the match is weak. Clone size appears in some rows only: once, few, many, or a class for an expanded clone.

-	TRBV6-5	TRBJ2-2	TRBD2	CASSYFGRADGELFF	TGTGCCAGCAGTTATTTTGGGAGGGCCGACGGGGAGCTGTTTTTT
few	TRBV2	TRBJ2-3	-	CASNQGLVTDTQYF	TGTGCCAGCAACCAAGGACTCGTCACAGATACGCAGTATTTT
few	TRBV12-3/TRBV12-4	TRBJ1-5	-	CASSLHLGGKRGQPQHF	TGTGCCAGCAGTTTACACCTTGGGGGCAAAAGGGGTCAGCCCCAGCATTTT
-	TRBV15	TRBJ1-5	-	CATGSSSNQPQHF	TGTGCCACCGGAAGTTCTAGCAATCAGCCCCAGCATTTT
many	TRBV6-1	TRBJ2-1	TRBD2	CASKLAGVHEQFF	TGTGCCAGCAAGCTAGCGGGAGTCCATGAGCAGTTCTTC
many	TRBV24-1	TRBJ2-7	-	CATSVLSPGGDSYEQYF	TGTGCCACCAGTGTTCTTTCCCCGGGGGGCGACTCCTACGAGCAGTACTTC
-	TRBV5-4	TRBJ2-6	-	CASVRDTASGANVLTF	TGTGCCAGTGTCCGGGACACTGCCTCTGGGGCCAACGTCCTGACTTTC
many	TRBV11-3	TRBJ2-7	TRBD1	CASSQGGVDIEQYF	TGTGCCAGCAGCCAAGGGGGCGTCGATATCGAGCAGTACTTC
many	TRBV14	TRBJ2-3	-	CASSQPGLYTQYF	TGTGCCAGCAGCCAACCAGGACTGTATACGCAGTATTTT
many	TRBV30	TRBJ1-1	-	CAWWGGLGTEAFF	TGTGCCTGGTGGGGGGGGTTGGGCACTGAAGCTTTCTTT
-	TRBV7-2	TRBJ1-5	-	CASSPRQGNQPQHF	TGTGCCAGCAGCCCTCGACAGGGCAATCAGCCCCAGCATTTT
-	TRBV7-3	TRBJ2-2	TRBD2	CASGLSGSTGELFF	TGTGCCAGCGGCCTTAGCGGGAGCACCGGGGAGCTGTTTTTT
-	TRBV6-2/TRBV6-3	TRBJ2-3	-	CASSVSQEDTQYF	TGTGCCAGCAGCGTATCGCAGGAGGATACGCAGTATTTT
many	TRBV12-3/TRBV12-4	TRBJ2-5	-	CASMGRPQETQYF	TGTGCCAGCATGGGCAGGCCGCAAGAGACCCAGTACTTC
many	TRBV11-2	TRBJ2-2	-	CASSLDGLLVRVARELFF	TGTGCCAGCAGCTTAGATGGGCTCCTAGTTCGTGTCGCCCGGGAGCTGTTTTTT
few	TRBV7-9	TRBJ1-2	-	CASSSGEANYGYTF	TGTGCCAGCAGCTCCGGGGAGGCCAACTATGGCTACACCTTC
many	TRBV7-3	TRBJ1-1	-	CASRTGPNTEAFF	TGTGCCAGCAGGACCGGGCCGAACACTGAAGCTTTCTTT
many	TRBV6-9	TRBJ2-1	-	CASSYDQRYNEQFF	TGTGCCAGCAGTTACGACCAGCGGTACAATGAGCAGTTCTTC
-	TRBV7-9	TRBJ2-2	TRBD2	CASSSTSGGTGELFF	TGTGCCAGCAGCTCCACTAGCGGGGGCACCGGGGAGCTGTTTTTT
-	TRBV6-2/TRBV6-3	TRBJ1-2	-	CASSYSGPHYGYTF	TGTGCCAGCAGTTACTCGGGGCCCCACTATGGCTACACCTTC
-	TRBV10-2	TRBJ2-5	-	CASSGDPETQYF	TGCGCCAGCAGTGGTGACCCAGAGACCCAGTACTTC
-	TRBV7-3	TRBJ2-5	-	CASSLNRSPRETQYF	TGTGCCAGCAGCTTAAACAGGTCACCAAGAGAGACCCAGTACTTC
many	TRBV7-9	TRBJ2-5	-	CASSSPRGTQETQYF	TGTGCCAGCAGCTCCCCCCGGGGGACACAAGAGACCCAGTACTTC
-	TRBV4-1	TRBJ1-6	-	CASSQERANNSPLHF	TGCGCCAGCAGCCAAGAGCGTGCTAATAATTCACCCCTCCACTTT
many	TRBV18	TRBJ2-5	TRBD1	CASSPGTVRETQYF	TGTGCCAGCTCACCAGGGACAGTAAGAGAGACCCAGTACTTC
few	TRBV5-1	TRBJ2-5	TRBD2	CASAGTSGAETQYF	TGCGCCAGCGCGGGGACTAGCGGGGCAGAGACCCAGTACTTC
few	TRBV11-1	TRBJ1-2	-	CASSPNSGDGYTF	TGTGCCAGCAGCCCCAATTCAGGCGACGGCTACACCTTC
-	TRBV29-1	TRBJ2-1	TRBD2	CSVTTGSGSVDEQFF	TGCAGCGTGACCACGGGAAGCGGGAGTGTTGATGAGCAGTTCTTC
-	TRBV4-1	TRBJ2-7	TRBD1	CASSLKGTGVYEQYF	TGCGCCAGCAGCCTCAAGGGGACAGGGGTCTACGAGCAGTACTTC
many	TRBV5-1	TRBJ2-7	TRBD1	CASSLVGTGVYEQYF	TGCGCCAGCAGCTTGGTCGGGACAGGGGTGTACGAGCAGTACTTC
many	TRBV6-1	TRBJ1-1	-	CASSFQIQNTEAFF	TGTGCCAGCAGCTTTCAGATCCAGAACACTGAAGCTTTCTTT
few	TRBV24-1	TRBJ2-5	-	CATSDPRGEETQYF	TGTGCCACCAGTGACCCCAGGGGGGAAGAGACCCAGTACTTC
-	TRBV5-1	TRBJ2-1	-	CASSVAVGVVDEQFF	TGTGCCAGCAGCGTAGCTGTGGGGGTGGTAGATGAGCAGTTCTTC
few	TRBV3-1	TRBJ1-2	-	CASSQALAGYGYTF	TGTGCCAGCAGCCAAGCATTAGCCGGCTATGGCTACACCTTC
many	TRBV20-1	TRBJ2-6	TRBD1	CSAFRGPSSGANVLTF	TGCAGTGCCTTTAGGGGGCCGAGCTCTGGGGCCAACGTCCTGACTTTC
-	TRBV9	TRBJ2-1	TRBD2	CASSVGGSLFF	TGTGCCAGCAGCGTAGGCGGGAGTCTGTTCTTC
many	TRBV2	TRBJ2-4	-	CASSEAGQGGIQYF	TGTGCCAGCAGTGAAGCGGGTCAGGGGGGCATTCAGTACTTC
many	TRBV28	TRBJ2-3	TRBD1	CASNFRDRPTDTQYF	TGTGCCAGCAATTTCCGGGACAGGCCCACAGATACGCAGTATTTT
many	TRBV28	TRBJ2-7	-	CASSFTAYEQYF	TGTGCCAGCAGTTTCACAGCCTACGAGCAGTACTTC
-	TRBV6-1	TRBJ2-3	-	CASSRQGGDTQYF	TGTGCCAGCAGCAGACAGGGAGGCGATACGCAGTATTTT
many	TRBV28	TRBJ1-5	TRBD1	CASSFGTGQYSNQPQHF	TGTGCCAGCAGTTTCGGGACAGGGCAATATAGCAATCAGCCCCAGCATTTT
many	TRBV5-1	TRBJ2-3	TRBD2	CASTLSGLASTDTQYF	TGCGCCAGCACCTTGTCGGGACTAGCGTCCACAGATACGCAGTATTTT
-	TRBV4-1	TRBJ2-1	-	CASSLRGDGTGHNEQFF	TGCGCCAGCAGCCTCCGGGGGGATGGGACAGGCCACAATGAGCAGTTCTTC
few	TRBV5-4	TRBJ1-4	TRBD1	CASSPGQGATNEKLFF	TGTGCCAGCAGCCCCGGACAGGGGGCAACTAATGAAAAACTGTTTTTT
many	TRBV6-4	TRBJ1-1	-	CASSTEMNTEAFF	TGTGCCAGCAGTACAGAGATGAACACTGAAGCTTTCTTT
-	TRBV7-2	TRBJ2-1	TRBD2	CASGPGTSGGKFF	TGTGCCAGCGGACCCGGGACTAGCGGGGGGAAGTTCTTC
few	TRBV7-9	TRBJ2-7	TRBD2	CASSHPSGFSSYEQYF	TGTGCCAGCAGCCACCCTAGCGGGTTTAGCTCCTACGAGCAGTACTTC
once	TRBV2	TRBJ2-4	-	CASRDRLAKNIQYF	TGTGCCAGCAGGGACAGATTAGCCAAAAACATTCAGTACTTC
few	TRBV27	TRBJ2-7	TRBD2	CASSLFGTSGRGREQYF	TGTGCCAGCAGTTTATTCGGGACTAGCGGGAGAGGGAGAGAGCAGTACTTC
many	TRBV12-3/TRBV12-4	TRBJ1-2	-	CASSLFPLALTYGYTF	TGTGCCAGCAGTTTATTCCCCTTAGCCCTGACTTATGGCTACACCTTC
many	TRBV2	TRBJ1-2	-	CASSATENYGYTF	TGTGCCAGCAGCGCTACAGAGAACTATGGCTACACCTTC
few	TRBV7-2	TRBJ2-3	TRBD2	CASSLKRETSTDTQYF	TGTGCCAGCAGCTTAAAGCGGGAGACAAGCACAGATACGCAGTATTTT
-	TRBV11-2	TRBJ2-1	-	CASSPLGAGRDEQFF	TGTGCCAGCAGCCCCCTGGGGGCGGGAAGGGATGAGCAGTTCTTC
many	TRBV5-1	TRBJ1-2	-	CASSLDGYGYTF	TGTGCCAGCAGTTTGGACGGCTATGGCTACACCTTC
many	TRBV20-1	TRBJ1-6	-	CSARGAPNSPLHF	TGCAGTGCTAGGGGGGCACCGAATTCACCCCTCCACTTT